Below are 5 T cell receptor beta chains sequenced from a single sample in a study of blood T cell repertoires in COVID-19. The table came from immunoSEQ multiplex PCR; TCRdb's copy has only in-frame clones and leaves some out. The data show about 240,000 clones, about 80% seen once. The sequenced material came from peripheral blood. The receptors originated from a woman aged 80 or over with acute or convalescent COVID-19.

This clone has only one observation. The chain couples TRBV29-1 to TRBJ1-1; D is perhaps TRBD1 (5 bases). With 3 bases removed from V and 4 bases from J, the gap between germline ends came to 12 bases. The CDR3 spans 13 residues. Germline lookup yields CDR1 SQVTM and CDR2 ANQGSEA. The CDR3 sequence: CSVEGQLGTEAFF. In nucleotides, the CDR3 is TGCAGCGTTGAGGGGCAGCTTGGCACTGAAGCTTTCTTT.

The genes are TRBV7-8 and TRBJ2-2; 10 positions agree with TRBD2. CDR1 and CDR2 from the germline V gene are SGHVS and FQNEAQ. Trimming took 1 base from V and 8 from J; bases not matched to a gene: 4. The CDR3 runs to 15 residues. CDR3 bases: TGTGCCAGCAGCTTAGTGGGACTAGCGTTGGGGGAGCTGTTTTTT. Amino acid sequence: CASSLVGLALGELFF. The full variable domain, rest sourced from reference TRBV7-8 and TRBJ2-2, is GAGVSQSPRYKVAKRGQDVALRCDPISGHVSLFWYQQALGQGPEFLTYFQNEAQLDKSGLPSDRFFAERPEGSVSTLKIQRTQQEDSAVYLCASSLVGLALGELFFGEGSRLTVL.

This chain connects TRBV3-1 (or the pseudogene TRBV3-2) to TRBJ1-2, with D perhaps TRBD1 (6 bases). This CDR3 comprises 14 residues. CDR1 LGHDT and CDR2 YNNKEL come from the germline V gene (reference sequence). The V end lost 0 bases, the J end lost 8 bases, and 13 bases lay between the germline ends. The CDR3 nucleotides are TGTGCCAGCAGCCAAGATTGGGGGGGGCGCGGCTACACCTTC. The encoded protein is CASSQDWGGRGYTF.

The chain is built from TRBV28 and TRBJ1-6; possibly TRBD1 for D (5 bases). V lost 6 bases and J 5 bases, leaving 14 bases between the germline ends. This CDR3 spans 15 amino acids. The germline gives CDR1 MDHEN, CDR2 SYDVKM. The CDR3 sequence: CASSPAGVNNSPLHF. CDR3 sequence (DNA): TGTGCCAGCAGCCCAGCGGGGGTAAATAATTCACCCCTCCACTTT.

J is TRBJ2-6 and V is TRBV2, with TRBD1 as a possible D gene (8 bases). This CDR3 is built from 18 residues. V lost 0 bases and J 1 base, leaving 13 bases between the germline ends. Per germline, CDR1 SNHLY and CDR2 FYNNEI. CDR3 sequence: CASSEAKQGGSGANVLTF. The CDR3 DNA reads as TGTGCCAGCAGTGAAGCTAAACAGGGGGGGTCTGGGGCCAACGTCCTGACTTTC.